This T cell receptor (beta chain) was captured in a study of CD8+ T cells in alopecia areata. Alopecia areata patients provided lesional scalp punch biopsies and peripheral blood, both collected for the study. V was trimmed by 0 bases and J by 6 bases, leaving 12 bases between them. The CDR3 is 15 residues long. The germline V gene encodes CDR1 MNHEY and CDR2 SVGAGI. Investigators isolated RNA and reverse transcribed it into cDNA to act as the sequencing template. The data were produced by immunoSEQ multiplex PCR, yet TCRdb's version contains in-frame clones alone and is incomplete. The sample consists of about 130,000 clones, 49% of them appearing once.

This chain uses TRBV6-5 with TRBJ1-5; D remains unclear. The sequencing used CD8+ T cells sorted from blood, collected at week 0. The sequence came from a human donor with alopecia areata. CDR3 loop: CASSYSSAISQPQHF. The DNA for the CDR3 is TGTGCCAGCAGTTACTCGTCGGCCATCTCTCAGCCCCAGCATTTT.